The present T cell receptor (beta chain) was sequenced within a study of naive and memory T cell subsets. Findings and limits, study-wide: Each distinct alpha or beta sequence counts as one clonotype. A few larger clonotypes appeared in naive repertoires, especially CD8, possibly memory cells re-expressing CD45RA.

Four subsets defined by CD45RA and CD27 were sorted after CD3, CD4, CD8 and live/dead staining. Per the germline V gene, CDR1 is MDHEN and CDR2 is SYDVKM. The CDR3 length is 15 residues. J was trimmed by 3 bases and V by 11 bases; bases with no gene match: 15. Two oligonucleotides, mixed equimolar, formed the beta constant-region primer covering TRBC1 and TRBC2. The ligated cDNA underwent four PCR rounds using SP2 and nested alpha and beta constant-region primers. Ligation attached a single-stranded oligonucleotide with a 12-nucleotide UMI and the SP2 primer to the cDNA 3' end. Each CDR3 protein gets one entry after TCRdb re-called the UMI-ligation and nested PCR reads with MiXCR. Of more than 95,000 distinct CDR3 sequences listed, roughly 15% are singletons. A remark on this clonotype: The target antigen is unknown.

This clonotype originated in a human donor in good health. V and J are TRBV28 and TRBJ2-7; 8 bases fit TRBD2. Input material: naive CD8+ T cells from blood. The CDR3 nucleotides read TGTGCCGGCACCTATACCGGGACTAGTTACTACGAGCAGTACTTC. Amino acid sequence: CAGTYTGTSYYEQYF.